This T cell receptor (beta chain) was recorded in a study of metastatic and nonmetastatic thyroid tumors (dated by TCRdb to the early 2020s). Regarding the research as a whole: For patients with malignant and with benign thyroid disease, the researchers compared repertoires between peripheral blood samples and tumor or nodule tissue samples. The paper's findings and limits, for the study overall: In both blood and tumor samples, TCR beta diversity was reported to be significantly higher in malignant tumors than in benign nodules.

In this sample, this clone turned up many times. Its antigen is still unknown. Base qualities are missing; no much larger clone stands one base away. No patient had received any treatment before thyroid surgery. Using T-cell receptor beta sequencing, the researchers looked back retrospectively at clinical samples from patients, gathered between about 2011 and 2018. The library came from PCR. For sequencing, an Illumina HiSeq 4000 was employed. High-throughput sequencing was used to profile the CDR3 region of the TCR beta-chain in every patient. For the original study's pipeline: Drawing on CDR3 differences between clinicopathological groups, the researchers built a classifier meant to tell apart patients with distant-metastatic papillary thyroid cancer. Repertoire diversity was assessed with the Shannon index, and tumor-blood repertoire similarity with the Morisita-Horn index. TCRdb trimmed public reads at Q25 via fastp, called clones via MiXCR and kept in-frame beta chains. The V and J calls follow TCRdb's processing rather than the paper's. The sample table shows some 69,000 clones, and 14% are seen once. Clones ranked in the top ten supply under 8% of the sample.

Reading from cysteine to phenylalanine, the CDR3 counts 14 amino acids. Only CDR3 DNA is held: 42 bases, read in frame from base 1. At the junction V is shortened by 7 bases and J by 2 bases, with 13 bases in between. For CDR1 and CDR2, the germline V gene (reference sequence) lists SEHNR and FQNEAQ. The V and J genes are TRBV7-9 and TRBJ2-3; a confident D gene designation cannot be given. The sequence was obtained from a male donor with papillary thyroid cancer or a benign thyroid nodule (not recorded which). Some clones in this sample may be carry-over from other donors' samples. The sample consisted of blood. The CDR3 corresponds to CASTPNEYTDTQYF. The nucleotides read TGTGCCAGCACCCCGAACGAGTACACAGATACGCAGTATTTT.